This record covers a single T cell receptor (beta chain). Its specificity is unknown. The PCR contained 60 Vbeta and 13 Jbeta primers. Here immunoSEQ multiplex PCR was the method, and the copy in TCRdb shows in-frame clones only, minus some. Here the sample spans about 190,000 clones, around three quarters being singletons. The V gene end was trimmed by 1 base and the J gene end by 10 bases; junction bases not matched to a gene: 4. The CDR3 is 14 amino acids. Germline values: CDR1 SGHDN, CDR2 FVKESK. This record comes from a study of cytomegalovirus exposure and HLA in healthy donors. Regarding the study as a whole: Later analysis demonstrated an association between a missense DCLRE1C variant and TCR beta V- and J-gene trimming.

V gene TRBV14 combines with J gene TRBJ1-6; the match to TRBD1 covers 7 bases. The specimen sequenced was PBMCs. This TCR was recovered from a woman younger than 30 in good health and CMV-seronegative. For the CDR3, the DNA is TGTGCCAGCAGCCAAGGACAGGGAAACTCACCCCTCCACTTT. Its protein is CASSQGQGNSPLHF.